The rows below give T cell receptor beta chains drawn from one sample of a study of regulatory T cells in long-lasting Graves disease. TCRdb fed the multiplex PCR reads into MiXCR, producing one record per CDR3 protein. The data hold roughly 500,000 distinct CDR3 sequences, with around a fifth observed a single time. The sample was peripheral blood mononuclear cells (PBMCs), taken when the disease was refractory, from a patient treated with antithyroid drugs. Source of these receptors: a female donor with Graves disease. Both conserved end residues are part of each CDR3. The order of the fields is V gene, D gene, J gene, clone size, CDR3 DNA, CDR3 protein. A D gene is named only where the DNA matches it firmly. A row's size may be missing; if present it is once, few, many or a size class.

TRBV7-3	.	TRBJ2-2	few	TGTGCCAGCAGCCTCCGGGACACCTCCGGGGAGCTGTTTTTT	CASSLRDTSGELFF
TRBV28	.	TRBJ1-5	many	TGTGCCAGCAGTGAAAGGAAAACAGATCAGCCCCAGCATTTT	CASSERKTDQPQHF
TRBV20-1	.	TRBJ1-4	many	TGCAGTGCTAGGACCAGAGGAGAAAAACTGTTTTTT	CSARTRGEKLFF
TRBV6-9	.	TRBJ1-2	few	TGTGCCAGCAGTTACTCTAAGGAAGGCGGCTACACCTTC	CASSYSKEGGYTF
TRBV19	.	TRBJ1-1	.	TGTGCCAGTAGTCCAACAGACGGACCGAACACTGAAGCTTTCTTT	CASSPTDGPNTEAFF
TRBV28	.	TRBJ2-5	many	TGTGCCAGCAGTGCGGGATCGACAACCGGGCCTCAAGAGACCCAGTACTTC	CASSAGSTTGPQETQYF
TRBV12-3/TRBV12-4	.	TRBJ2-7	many	TGTGCCAGCAGTTTGGAGACAGTAACCTACGAGCAGTACTTC	CASSLETVTYEQYF
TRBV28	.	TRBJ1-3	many	TGTGCCAGCCAACCAACCGACAGGCGGCGGGACACCATATATTTT	CASQPTDRRRDTIYF
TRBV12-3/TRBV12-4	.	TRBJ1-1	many	TGTGCCAGCAGTCCATTTAACACTGAAGCTTTCTTT	CASSPFNTEAFF
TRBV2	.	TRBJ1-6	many	TGTGCCAGCACTGTAGAGTGGGGGCGATCACCCCTCCACTTT	CASTVEWGRSPLHF
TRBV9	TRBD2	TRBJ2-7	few	TGTGCCAGCAGCCCGAGGGGGGGAGCGGGAGGTCAAGAGCAGTACTTC	CASSPRGGAGGQEQYF
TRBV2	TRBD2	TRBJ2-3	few	TGTGCCAGCAGTGGGGAGAGCGGACTAGAGATGCAGTATTTT	CASSGESGLEMQYF
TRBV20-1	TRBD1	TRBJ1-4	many	TGCAGTGCTACTTACCCGGGACAGGGAGATGAAAAACTGTTTTTT	CSATYPGQGDEKLFF
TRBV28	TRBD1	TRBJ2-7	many	TGTGCCAGCAGCCGTCCTTTCGGACAGGGGAACGAGCAGTACTTC	CASSRPFGQGNEQYF
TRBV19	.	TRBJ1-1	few	.	CASSILAWDRNTEAFF
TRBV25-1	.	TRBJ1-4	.	TGTGCCAACCCCCCGGACAGCCTGAATGAAAAACTGTTTTTT	CANPPDSLNEKLFF